A single sample is the source of the 25 T cell receptor beta chains below, sequenced in a study of shared T cell receptors in the human thymus. Produced via immunoSEQ multiplex PCR; TCRdb's table is partial and in-frame only. The sample has about 730,000 clones; approximately 85% are singletons. These data were also filed under a second study, of human thymus T cells.

Sample: thymocytes. The receptors here all came from a girl under two years old with a congenital heart defect.

The rearrangement links TRBV27 to TRBJ1-5; 8 bases line up with TRBD1. The ends lost 5 bases at V and 4 bases at J; junction bases unmatched: 10. The V gene's germline CDR1 is MNHEY and CDR2 SMNVEV (reference sequence). The CDR3 totals 16 residues. The CDR3, as DNA: TGTGCCAGCAGTCCCTCAGGACAGGGCAGAAATCAGCCCCAGCATTTT. Translation: CASSPSGQGRNQPQHF.

This clone has only one observation. This sequence joins TRBV5-6 and TRBJ2-3; perhaps TRBD2 as D (6 bases). The V end was cut by 0 bases, the J end by 6 bases, with 11 bases between. This CDR3 has 14 residues. The germline V gene has CDR1 SGHDT and CDR2 YYEEEE. The CDR3, as DNA: TGTGCCAGCAGCTTGGTAGCGGCCCGGGATACGCAGTATTTT. Residues: CASSLVAARDTQYF.

This chain links TRBV5-1 with TRBJ2-7, with D tentatively TRBD2 (5 bases). Germline CDR1 is SGHRS and CDR2 is YFSETQ. The CDR3 sequence is 16 residues long. The V and J ends lost 0 bases and 0 bases respectively, with 13 bases between them. This chain's CDR3 is CASSLVGDLSSYEQYF. CDR3 coding DNA: TGCGCCAGCAGCTTGGTGGGAGACCTTAGCTCCTACGAGCAGTACTTC.

J is TRBJ2-3 and V is TRBV5-1, with 7 bases fitting TRBD2. CDR1 and CDR2 from the germline V gene are SGHRS and YFSETQ. The CDR3 consists of 15 residues. V trimming: 4 bases; J trimming: 1 base; junction bases outside the gene matches: 6. The CDR3 here is CASSGRADGTDTQYF. The CDR3 coding sequence is TGCGCCAGCAGCGGGAGGGCAGATGGCACAGATACGCAGTATTTT.

This clone appeared a single time. This rearrangement joins TRBV7-2 to TRBJ2-5, with D possibly being TRBD1 (5 bases). The CDR3 length is 16 residues. Germline loops: CDR1 SGHTA, CDR2 FQGNSA. Trimming took off 0 bases at V and 0 bases at J, with 11 bases between the two ends. CDR3 sequence: CASSLAGRVDQETQYF. The CDR3 DNA reads as TGTGCCAGCAGCTTAGCGGGCAGGGTTGACCAAGAGACCCAGTACTTC. The whole variable domain, remainder taken from reference TRBV7-2 and TRBJ2-5, is GAGVSQSPSNKVTEKGKDVELRCDPISGHTALYWYRQSLGQGLEFLIYFQGNSAPDKSGLPSDRFSAERTGGSVSTLTIQRTQQEDSAVYLCASSLAGRVDQETQYFGPGTRLLVL.

The chain couples TRBV4-1 to TRBJ2-3; D is undetermined. Trimming stripped 3 bases from V and 5 bases from J, with 15 bases between. Germline V CDR1 and CDR2: MGHRA, YSYEKL. There are 15 residues in the CDR3. CDR3 in amino acids: CASSQTEVAEDTQYF. The CDR3 DNA follows: TGCGCCAGCAGCCAGACCGAAGTAGCAGAAGATACGCAGTATTTT.

The chain carries TRBV4-1 and TRBJ1-5; D not resolved. Trimming shortened V by 0 bases and J by 5 bases, and 20 bases separated the two germline ends. The CDR3 totals 18 residues. Germline lookup yields CDR1 MGHRA and CDR2 YSYEKL. CDR3 amino acids: CASSQDQDGPAAHQPQHF. The CDR3 DNA follows: TGCGCCAGCAGCCAAGATCAGGATGGCCCTGCAGCCCATCAGCCCCAGCATTTT.

This chain links TRBV10-3 with TRBJ2-7, with 11 bases fitting TRBD2. The CDR3 is 17 residues long. The germline V gene has CDR1 ENHRY and CDR2 SYGVKD. The ends lost 6 bases at V and 0 bases at J; junction bases unmatched: 10. CDR3 region: CAISYSGGAIPSYEQYF. The CDR3 DNA reads as TGTGCCATCAGCTATAGCGGGGGGGCTATTCCCTCCTACGAGCAGTACTTC.

The V call is TRBV5-4, the J call TRBJ1-1; 7 bases fit TRBD1. The CDR3 is 13 residues long. Trimming at V came to 5 bases and at J to 7 bases, leaving 8 bases not matched to a gene. CDR1 is SGHNT, CDR2 YYREEE, per germline (reference sequence). The CDR3, as DNA: TGTGCCAGCAGAAGGGACAGAAGGAGTGAAGCTTTCTTT. Its translation: CASRRDRRSEAFF.

The rearrangement joins TRBV7-9 to TRBJ2-7; D unclear. Trimming shortened V by 5 bases and J by 5 bases, and 7 bases separated the two germline ends. The germline gives CDR1 SEHNR, CDR2 FQNEAQ (reference sequence). The CDR3 contains 11 residues. As DNA, the CDR3 is TGTGCCAGCAGCCCTAGTCACGAGCAGTACTTC. Translating it yields CASSPSHEQYF.

This sequence joins TRBV7-6 and TRBJ1-2; tentatively, D is TRBD1 (5 bases). This CDR3 region has 17 residues. V was trimmed by 4 bases and J by 6 bases, leaving 24 bases between them. CDR1 SGHVS and CDR2 FNYEAQ come from the germline V gene. CDR3 residues: CASSSFPTAYGGNGYTF. CDR3 sequence (DNA): TGTGCCAGCAGCTCTTTTCCGACAGCGTACGGGGGAAATGGCTACACCTTC.

V and J are TRBV29-1 and TRBJ1-2, with a weak D call TRBD1 (5 bases). Trimming took 3 bases from V and 2 from J, leaving 13 bases between them. Looked up from germline, CDR1 is SQVTM and CDR2 is ANQGSEA. The CDR3 totals 14 residues. Here the CDR3 DNA reads TGCAGCGTTGACAGGGTGGCGGGAAACTATGGCTACACCTTC. Translating gives CSVDRVAGNYGYTF.

The chain carries TRBV6-5 and TRBJ1-3; no reliable D call. This CDR3 contains 14 residues. Trimming took off 6 bases at V and 4 bases at J, with 13 bases between the two ends. CDR1 is MNHEY and CDR2 is SVGAGI in the germline V gene. The CDR3 region has the DNA TGTGCCAGCAGCGGGGAAAAATACGGAAACACCATATATTTT. It codes for CASSGEKYGNTIYF.

The V gene is TRBV7-8, the J gene TRBJ2-7; maybe TRBD2 (7 bases). Germline CDR1 is SGHVS and CDR2 is FQNEAQ. This CDR3 region has 12 residues. V lost 5 bases and J 13 bases, leaving 18 bases between the germline ends. This chain's CDR3 is CASSHAGAPAYF. As DNA, the CDR3 is TGTGCCAGCAGCCATGCGGGGGCACCAGCCTACTTC.

This chain uses TRBV4-1 with TRBJ2-3; TRBD1 matches at 9 bases. CDR3 length equals 17 residues. V gave up 1 base and J gave up 3 bases; unmatched junction bases: 8. Germline CDR1 and CDR2: MGHRA and YSYEKL. CDR3 sequence reads: CASSQGRDRGETDTQYF. CDR3 coding DNA: TGCGCCAGCAGCCAAGGCCGAGACAGGGGGGAGACAGATACGCAGTATTTT.

The V call is TRBV28, the J call TRBJ1-2, with 7 bases aligning to TRBD1. CDR3 size: 16 residues. The germline gives CDR1 MDHEN, CDR2 SYDVKM. V was pared by 6 bases and J by 4 bases, with 14 bases of the junction left unmatched. The CDR3 sequence: CASRPRLKGQRYGYTF. CDR3 nucleotide sequence: TGTGCCAGCAGGCCCCGTCTCAAGGGACAGCGCTATGGCTACACCTTC.

The chain recombines TRBV28 with TRBJ1-3; 7 bases match TRBD1. The V segment lost 4 bases and the J segment 3 bases; nucleotides outside the gene matches: 6. CDR1 and CDR2 (germline): MDHEN, SYDVKM. The CDR3 is 15 amino acids. CDR3 DNA: TGTGCCAGCAGTTCACGCGACAGGGTTGGAAACACCATATATTTT. Amino acid sequence: CASSSRDRVGNTIYF.

V and J are TRBV7-2 and TRBJ2-7, with TRBD1 identical over 7 bases. The CDR3 length is 15 residues. J gave up 4 bases and V 5 bases, and 11 bases lay outside the gene matches. The germline V gene has CDR1 SGHTA and CDR2 FQGNSA. This chain's CDR3 is CASSPADLQGYEQYF. The CDR3 DNA reads as TGTGCCAGCAGCCCCGCGGACCTACAGGGGTACGAGCAGTACTTC.

The gene calls are TRBV4-3 and TRBJ1-2, with D maybe TRBD1 (5 bases). V lost 1 base and J 7 bases, leaving 22 bases between the germline ends. This CDR3 is 17 amino acids long. The germline CDR1 and CDR2 sequences are LGHNA and YSLEER. This CDR3 reads CASSQAAGGVSFGGYTF. The CDR3 region has the DNA TGCGCCAGCAGCCAAGCCGCGGGGGGGGTGAGCTTTGGTGGCTACACCTTC.

This clone was observed a single time. The chain is built from TRBV23-1 and TRBJ1-2; D gene unclear. TRBV23-1 has ORF status, its function being uncertain. The ends were cut back, 3 bases at V and 14 bases at J, with 7 bases in the middle. The CDR3 has 9 amino acids. The CDR3 bases are TGCGCCAGCAGTCATCGCGGGACCTTC. This gives the protein CASSHRGTF.

The chain joins TRBV7-2 to TRBJ2-3; 10 bases agree with TRBD1. V dropped 4 bases and J dropped 3; count of bases not matched to a gene: 7. The CDR3 covers 16 residues. Germline CDR1 and CDR2: SGHTA and FQGNSA. The CDR3 is CASSYRDRGRTDTQYF. The CDR3 DNA follows: TGTGCCAGCAGCTATCGGGACAGGGGCAGGACAGATACGCAGTATTTT.

The rearrangement joins TRBV19 to TRBJ2-7, with 11 bases that match TRBD1. The CDR3 extends over 17 amino acids. J gave up 3 bases and V 1 base, and 8 bases lay outside the gene matches. The germline V gene has CDR1 LNHDA and CDR2 SQIVND (reference sequence). The CDR3 DNA reads TGTGCCAGTAGTATAGTTGGGGGACAGGGGGAATTCTACGAGCAGTACTTC. Protein sequence: CASSIVGGQGEFYEQYF.

The chain recombines TRBV28 with TRBJ2-7; D perhaps matches TRBD1 (7 bases). Germline-derived CDR1 and CDR2 are MDHEN and SYDVKM. The CDR3 is 15 residues long. V dropped 9 bases and J dropped 5 bases, with 23 bases sitting between them. In DNA, the CDR3 is TGTGCCAGTCTACCAGAGGAGGGGGCGAGCGACGAGCAGTACTTC. It is translated as CASLPEEGASDEQYF.

The V gene is TRBV2, the J gene TRBJ2-3, with 9 bases that match TRBD2. This CDR3 is 15 amino acids long. The J segment lost 3 bases and the V segment lost 7 bases, leaving 8 bases of the junction unmatched. In germline, CDR1 is SNHLY, CDR2 FYNNEI. CDR3 loop: CASTASGVGTDTQYF. In DNA, the CDR3 is TGTGCCAGCACCGCTAGCGGGGTGGGGACAGATACGCAGTATTTT.

This chain joins TRBV5-1 and TRBJ2-2, with 8 bases identical to TRBD2. The length of the CDR3 is 16 residues. After removal of 4 bases from V and 2 bases from J, the junction contained 7 bases not matched to a gene. CDR1 is SGHRS, CDR2 YFSETQ, per germline. CDR3 sequence reads: CASSPGGGSNTGELFF. CDR3 sequence (DNA): TGCGCCAGCAGCCCCGGGGGGGGATCAAACACCGGGGAGCTGTTTTTT. The full variable domain, in which reference TRBV5-1 and TRBJ2-2 provide the parts outside the CDR3, is KAGVTQTPRYLIKTRGQQVTLSCSPISGHRSVSWYQQTPGQGLQFLFEYFSETQRNKGNFPGRFSGRQFSNSRSEMNVSTLELGDSALYLCASSPGGGSNTGELFFGEGSRLTVL.